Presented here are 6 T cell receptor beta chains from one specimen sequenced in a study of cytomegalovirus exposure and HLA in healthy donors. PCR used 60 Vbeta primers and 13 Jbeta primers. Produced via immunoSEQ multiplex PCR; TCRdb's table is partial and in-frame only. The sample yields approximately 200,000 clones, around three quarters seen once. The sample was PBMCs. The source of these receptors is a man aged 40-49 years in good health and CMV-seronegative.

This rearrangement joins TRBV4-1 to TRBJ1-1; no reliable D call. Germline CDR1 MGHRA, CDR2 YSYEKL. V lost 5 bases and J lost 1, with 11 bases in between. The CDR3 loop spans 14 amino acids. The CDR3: CASSSGGANTEAFF. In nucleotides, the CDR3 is TGCGCCAGCAGCTCTGGAGGAGCGAACACTGAAGCTTTCTTT.

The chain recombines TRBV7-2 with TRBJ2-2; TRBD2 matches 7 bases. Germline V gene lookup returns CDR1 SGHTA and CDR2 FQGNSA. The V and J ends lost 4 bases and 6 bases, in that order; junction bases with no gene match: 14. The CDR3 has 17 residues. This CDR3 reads CASSSPGGLPPAGELFF. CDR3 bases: TGTGCCAGCAGCTCCCCGGGGGGACTACCCCCCGCCGGGGAGCTGTTTTTT.

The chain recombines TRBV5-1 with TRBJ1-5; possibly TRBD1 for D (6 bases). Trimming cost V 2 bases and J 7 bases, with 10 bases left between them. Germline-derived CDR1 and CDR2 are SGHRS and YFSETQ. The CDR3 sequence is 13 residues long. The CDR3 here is CASSLGGEQPQHF. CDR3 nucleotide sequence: TGCGCCAGCAGCTTAGGGGGGGAGCAGCCCCAGCATTTT.

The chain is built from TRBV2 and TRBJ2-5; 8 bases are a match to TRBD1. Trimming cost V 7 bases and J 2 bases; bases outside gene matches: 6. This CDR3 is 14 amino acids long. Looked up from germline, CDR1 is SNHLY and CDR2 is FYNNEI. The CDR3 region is CASTGGASQETQYF. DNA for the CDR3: TGTGCCAGCACAGGGGGCGCCTCTCAAGAGACCCAGTACTTC.

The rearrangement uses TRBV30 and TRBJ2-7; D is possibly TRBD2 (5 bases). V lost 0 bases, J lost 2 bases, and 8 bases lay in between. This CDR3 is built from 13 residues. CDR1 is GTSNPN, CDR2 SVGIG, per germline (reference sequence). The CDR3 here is CAWSVGAAYEQYF. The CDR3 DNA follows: TGTGCCTGGAGTGTGGGAGCTGCCTACGAGCAGTACTTC.

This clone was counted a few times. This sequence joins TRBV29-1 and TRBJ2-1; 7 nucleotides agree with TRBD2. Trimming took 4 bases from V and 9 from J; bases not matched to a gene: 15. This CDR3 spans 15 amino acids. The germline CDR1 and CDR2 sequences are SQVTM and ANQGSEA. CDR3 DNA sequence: TGCAGCGTTGGAGGGATAGCGGGTCGAACTTTTGAGCAGTTCTTC. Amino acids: CSVGGIAGRTFEQFF.